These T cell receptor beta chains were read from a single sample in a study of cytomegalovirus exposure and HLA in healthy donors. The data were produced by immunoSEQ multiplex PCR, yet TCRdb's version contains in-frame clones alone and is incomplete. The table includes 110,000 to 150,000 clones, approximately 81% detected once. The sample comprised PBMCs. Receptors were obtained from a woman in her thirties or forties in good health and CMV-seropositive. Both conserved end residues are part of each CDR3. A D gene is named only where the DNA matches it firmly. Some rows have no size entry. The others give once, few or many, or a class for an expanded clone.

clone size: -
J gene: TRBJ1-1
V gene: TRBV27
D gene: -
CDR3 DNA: TGTGCCAGCAGTTTCGTGGGGAGTACTGGAGCTTTCTTT
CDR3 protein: CASSFVGSTGAFF

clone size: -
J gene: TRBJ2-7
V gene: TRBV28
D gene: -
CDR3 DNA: -
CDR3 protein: CASSSSGIAVGLYEQYF

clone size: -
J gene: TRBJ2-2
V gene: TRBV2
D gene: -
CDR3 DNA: TGTGCCAGCAGTTGGGAGAGCACCGGGGAGCTGTTTTTT
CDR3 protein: CASSWESTGELFF

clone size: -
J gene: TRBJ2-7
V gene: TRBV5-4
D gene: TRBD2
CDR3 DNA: TGTGCCAGCAGCTTGGCTTCTAGCGGGAGTCTCTACGAGCAGTACTTC
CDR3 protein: CASSLASSGSLYEQYF

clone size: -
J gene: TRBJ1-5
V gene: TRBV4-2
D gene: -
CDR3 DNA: TGTGCCAGCAGCCAAGATGGGAGTCATTTCAATCAGCCCCAGCATTTT
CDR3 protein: CASSQDGSHFNQPQHF

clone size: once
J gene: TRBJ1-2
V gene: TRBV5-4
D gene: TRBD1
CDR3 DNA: TGTGCCAGCAGGTTATGGGACAGGGGCAACTATGGCTACACCTTC
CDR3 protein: CASRLWDRGNYGYTF

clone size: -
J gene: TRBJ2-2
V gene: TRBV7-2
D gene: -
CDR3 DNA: TGTGCCAGCAGCCCTGGGAGTATAAACACCGGGGAGCTGTTTTTT
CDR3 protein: CASSPGSINTGELFF

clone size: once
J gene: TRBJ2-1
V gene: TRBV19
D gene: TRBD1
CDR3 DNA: TGTGCCAGTAGAGAAACGGGACAGGGGCGCAACAATGAGCAGTTCTTC
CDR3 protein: CASRETGQGRNNEQFF

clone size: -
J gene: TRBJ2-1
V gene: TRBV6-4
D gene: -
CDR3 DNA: TGTGCCAGCAGTGAACAGACGGGAAAGCAGTTCTTC
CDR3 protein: CASSEQTGKQFF

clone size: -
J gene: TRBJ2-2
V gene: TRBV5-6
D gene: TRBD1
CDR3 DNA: TGTGCCAGCAGGGGGACAGGGAGAAACACCGGGGAGCTGTTTTTT
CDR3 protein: CASRGTGRNTGELFF

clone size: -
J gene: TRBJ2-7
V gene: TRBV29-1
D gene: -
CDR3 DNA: TGCAGCGTTGAAGCGATAGACACCCAGTCCTACGAGCAGTACTTC
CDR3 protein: CSVEAIDTQSYEQYF

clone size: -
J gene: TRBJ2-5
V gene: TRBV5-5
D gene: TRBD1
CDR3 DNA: TGTGCCAGCAGCTCATTCTACCGGGACAGGGTGAAGGCAGAAGAGACCCAGTACTTC
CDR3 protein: CASSSFYRDRVKAEETQYF

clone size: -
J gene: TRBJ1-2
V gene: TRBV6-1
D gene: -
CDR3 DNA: TGTGCCAGCAGTGAGGTTATCCAAACAGGGAATGGCTACACCTTC
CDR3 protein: CASSEVIQTGNGYTF

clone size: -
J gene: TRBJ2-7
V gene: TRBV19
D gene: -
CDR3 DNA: TGTGCCAGTAGCAGCGAGCGGAACTCCTACGAGCAGTACTTC
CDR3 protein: CASSSERNSYEQYF

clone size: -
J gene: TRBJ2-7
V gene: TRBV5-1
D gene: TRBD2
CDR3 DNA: TGCGCCAGCAGCGTGGGACTAGCGGGGGGGAGGAGCTCCTACGAGCAGTACTTC
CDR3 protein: CASSVGLAGGRSSYEQYF

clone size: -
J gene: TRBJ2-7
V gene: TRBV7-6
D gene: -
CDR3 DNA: TGTGCCAGCAGCTTAGCGGCGACAGCCTACGAGCAGTACTTC
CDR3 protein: CASSLAATAYEQYF

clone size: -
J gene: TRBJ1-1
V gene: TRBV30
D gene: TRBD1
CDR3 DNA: TGTGCCTGGAGTACACTCGACAGGGGGAACACTGAAGCTTTCTTT
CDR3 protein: CAWSTLDRGNTEAFF

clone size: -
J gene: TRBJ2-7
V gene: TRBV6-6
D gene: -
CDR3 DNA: TGTGCCAGCAGTTTAAGTAGGGGCTCGCTTGAGCAGTACTTC
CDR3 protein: CASSLSRGSLEQYF

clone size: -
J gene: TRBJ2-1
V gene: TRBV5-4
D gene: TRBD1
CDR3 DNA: TGTGCCAGCAGCTCGACAGGGGGCGGTGAGCAGTTCTTC
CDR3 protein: CASSSTGGGEQFF

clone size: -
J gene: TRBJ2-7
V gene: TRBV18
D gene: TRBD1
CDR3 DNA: TGTGCCAGCTCACCACCGGGACAGGGATCCTACGAGCAGTACTTC
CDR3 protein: CASSPPGQGSYEQYF

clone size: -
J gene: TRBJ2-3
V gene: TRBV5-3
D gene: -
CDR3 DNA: TGTGCCAGCCTAGTGGGTGATACGCAGTATTTT
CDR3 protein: CASLVGDTQYF

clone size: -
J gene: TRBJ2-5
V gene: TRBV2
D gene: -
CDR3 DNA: TGTGCCAGCAGGGCAGCGGTGGAGACCCAGTACTTC
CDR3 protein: CASRAAVETQYF

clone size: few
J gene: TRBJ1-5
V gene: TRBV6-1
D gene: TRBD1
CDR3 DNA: TGTGCCAGCAGTGGACAGGGAAATAGCAATCAGCCCCAGCATTTT
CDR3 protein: CASSGQGNSNQPQHF

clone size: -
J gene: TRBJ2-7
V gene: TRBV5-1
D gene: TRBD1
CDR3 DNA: TGCGCCAGCAGCTTTCGACAGGGGGGGACCTACGAGCAGTACTTC
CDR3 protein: CASSFRQGGTYEQYF

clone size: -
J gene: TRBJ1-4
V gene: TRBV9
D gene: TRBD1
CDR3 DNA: TGTGCCAGCAGCAGAGAGACAGGGAGAAGTGAAAAACTGTTTTTT
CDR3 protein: CASSRETGRSEKLFF

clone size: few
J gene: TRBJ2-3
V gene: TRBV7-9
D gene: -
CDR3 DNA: TGTTCCAGCAGCTTAGCGCGGCGGCCGCAGTATTTT
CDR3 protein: CSSSLARRPQYF